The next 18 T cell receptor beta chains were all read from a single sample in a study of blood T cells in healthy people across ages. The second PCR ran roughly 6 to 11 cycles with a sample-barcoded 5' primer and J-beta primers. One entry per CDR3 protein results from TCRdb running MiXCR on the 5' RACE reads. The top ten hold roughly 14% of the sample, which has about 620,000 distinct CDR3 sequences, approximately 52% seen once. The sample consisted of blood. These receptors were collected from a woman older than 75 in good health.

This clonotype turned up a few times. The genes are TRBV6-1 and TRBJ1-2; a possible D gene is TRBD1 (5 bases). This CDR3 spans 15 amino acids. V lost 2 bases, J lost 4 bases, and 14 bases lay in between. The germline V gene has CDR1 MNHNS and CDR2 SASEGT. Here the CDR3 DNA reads TGTGCCAGCAGTGAAAGGGGCGTCAACCCCTATGGCTACACCTTC. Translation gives CASSERGVNPYGYTF.

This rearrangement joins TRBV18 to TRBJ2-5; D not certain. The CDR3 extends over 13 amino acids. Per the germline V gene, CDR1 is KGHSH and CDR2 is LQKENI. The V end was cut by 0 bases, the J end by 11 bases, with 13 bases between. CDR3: CASSPPAIYEQYF. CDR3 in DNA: TGTGCCAGCTCACCACCTGCGATCTATGAGCAGTACTTC.

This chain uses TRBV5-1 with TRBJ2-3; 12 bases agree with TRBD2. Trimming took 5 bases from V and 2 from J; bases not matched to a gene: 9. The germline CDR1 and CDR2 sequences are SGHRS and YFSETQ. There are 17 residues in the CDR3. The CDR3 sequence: CASSFGLAGRNTDTQYF. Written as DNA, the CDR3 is TGCGCCAGCAGTTTCGGACTAGCGGGAAGAAACACAGATACGCAGTATTTT.

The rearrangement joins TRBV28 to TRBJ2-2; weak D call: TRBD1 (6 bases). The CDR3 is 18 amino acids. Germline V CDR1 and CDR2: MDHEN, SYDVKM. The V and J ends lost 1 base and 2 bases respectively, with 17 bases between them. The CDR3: CASSLSSNRDTNTGELFF. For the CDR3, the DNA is TGTGCCAGCAGTTTATCAAGTAACCGGGACACCAACACCGGGGAGCTGTTTTTT.

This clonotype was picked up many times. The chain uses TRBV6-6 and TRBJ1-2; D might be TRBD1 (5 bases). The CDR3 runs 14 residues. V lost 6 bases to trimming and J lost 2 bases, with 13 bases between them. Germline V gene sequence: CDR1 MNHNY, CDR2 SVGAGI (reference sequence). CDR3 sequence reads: CASRPSGGNYGYTF. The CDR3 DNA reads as TGTGCCAGCAGGCCATCCGGGGGGAACTATGGCTACACCTTC.

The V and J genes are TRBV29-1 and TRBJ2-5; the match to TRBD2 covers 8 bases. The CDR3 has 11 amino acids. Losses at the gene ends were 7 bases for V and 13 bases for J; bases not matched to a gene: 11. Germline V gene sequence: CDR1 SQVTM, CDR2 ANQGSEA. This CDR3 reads CSANSGTIPYF. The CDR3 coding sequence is TGCAGCGCCAATAGCGGGACAATCCCGTACTTC.

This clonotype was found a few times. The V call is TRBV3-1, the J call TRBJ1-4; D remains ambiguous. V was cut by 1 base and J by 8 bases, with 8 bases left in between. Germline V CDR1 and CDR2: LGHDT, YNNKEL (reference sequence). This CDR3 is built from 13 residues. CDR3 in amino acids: CASSQGVTEKLFF. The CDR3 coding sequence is TGTGCCAGCAGCCAAGGAGTTACAGAAAAACTGTTTTTT.

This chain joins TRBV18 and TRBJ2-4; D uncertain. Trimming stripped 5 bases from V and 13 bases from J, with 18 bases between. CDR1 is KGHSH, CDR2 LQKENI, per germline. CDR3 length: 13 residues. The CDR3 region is CASSGPSTVEQYF. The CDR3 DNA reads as TGTGCCAGCTCAGGTCCTTCGACGGTTGAGCAGTACTTC.

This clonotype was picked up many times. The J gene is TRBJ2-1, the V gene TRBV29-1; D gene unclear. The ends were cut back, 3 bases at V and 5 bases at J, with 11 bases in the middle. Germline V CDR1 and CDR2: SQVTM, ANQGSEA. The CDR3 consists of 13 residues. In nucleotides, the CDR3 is TGCAGCGTTGATGATAGGGTCCACAATGAGCAGTTCTTC. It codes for CSVDDRVHNEQFF.

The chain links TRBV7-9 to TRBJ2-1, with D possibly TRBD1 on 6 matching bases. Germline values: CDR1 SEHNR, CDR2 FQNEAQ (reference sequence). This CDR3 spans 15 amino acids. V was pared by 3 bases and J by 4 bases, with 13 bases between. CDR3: CASSFWDTLYNEQFF. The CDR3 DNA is TGTGCCAGCAGCTTTTGGGACACTTTATACAATGAGCAGTTCTTC.

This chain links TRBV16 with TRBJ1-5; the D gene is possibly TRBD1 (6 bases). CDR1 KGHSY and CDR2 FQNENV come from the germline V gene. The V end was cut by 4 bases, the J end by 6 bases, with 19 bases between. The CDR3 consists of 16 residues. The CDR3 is CASSLAGGLTIQPQHF. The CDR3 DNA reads TGTGCCAGCAGCCTAGCGGGGGGGCTGACCATTCAGCCCCAGCATTTT.

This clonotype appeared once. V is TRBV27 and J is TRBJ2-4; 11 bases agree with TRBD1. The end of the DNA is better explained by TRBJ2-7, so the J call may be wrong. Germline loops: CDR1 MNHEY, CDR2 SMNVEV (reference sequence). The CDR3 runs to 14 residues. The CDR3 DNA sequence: TGTGCCAGCACTAGAAGGACAGGGGGCGACGAGCAGTACTTC. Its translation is CASTRRTGGDEQYF.

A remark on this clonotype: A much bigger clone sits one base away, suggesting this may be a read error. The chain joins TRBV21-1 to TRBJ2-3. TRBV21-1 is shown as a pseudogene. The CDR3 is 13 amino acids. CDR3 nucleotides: TGTGCCAGCAGCAAAGACGGTGGAGATACGCAGTATTTT. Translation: CASSKDGGDTQYF.

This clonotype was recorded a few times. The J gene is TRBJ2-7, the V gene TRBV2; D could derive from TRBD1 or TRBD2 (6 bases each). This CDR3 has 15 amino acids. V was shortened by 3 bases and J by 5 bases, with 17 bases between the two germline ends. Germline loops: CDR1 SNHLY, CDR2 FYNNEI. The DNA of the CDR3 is TGTGCCAGCAGTGACCTCGGGGGCCTTTGGGACGAGCAGTACTTC. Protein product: CASSDLGGLWDEQYF.

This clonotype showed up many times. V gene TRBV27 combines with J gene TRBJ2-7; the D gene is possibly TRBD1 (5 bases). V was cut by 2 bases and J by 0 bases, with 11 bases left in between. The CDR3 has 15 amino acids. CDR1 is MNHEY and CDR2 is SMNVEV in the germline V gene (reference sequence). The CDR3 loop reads CASSLDRISSYEQYF. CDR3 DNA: TGTGCCAGCAGTTTAGACAGAATAAGCTCCTACGAGCAGTACTTC.

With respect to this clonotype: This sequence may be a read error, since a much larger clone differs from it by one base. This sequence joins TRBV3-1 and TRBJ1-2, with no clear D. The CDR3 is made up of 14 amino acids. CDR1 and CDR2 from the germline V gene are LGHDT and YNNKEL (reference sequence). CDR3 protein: CASNQESRAGGYTF. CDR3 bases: TGTGCCAGCAACCAAGAAAGTCGTGCGGGGGGCTACACCTTC.

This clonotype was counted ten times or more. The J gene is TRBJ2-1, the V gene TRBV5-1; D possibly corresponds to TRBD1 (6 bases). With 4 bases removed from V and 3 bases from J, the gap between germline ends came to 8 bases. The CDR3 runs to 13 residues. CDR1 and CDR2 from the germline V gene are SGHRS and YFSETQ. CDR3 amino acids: CASSMDSYNEQFF. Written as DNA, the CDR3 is TGCGCCAGCAGCATGGACAGCTACAATGAGCAGTTCTTC.

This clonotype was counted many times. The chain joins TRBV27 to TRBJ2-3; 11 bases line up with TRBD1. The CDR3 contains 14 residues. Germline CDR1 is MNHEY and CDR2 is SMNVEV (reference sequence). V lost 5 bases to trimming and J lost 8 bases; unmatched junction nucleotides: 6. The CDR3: CASSRTGGEGTQYF. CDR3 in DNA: TGTGCCAGCAGTCGGACAGGGGGCGAAGGTACGCAGTATTTT.